Sequencing of this T cell receptor beta chain was carried out in a study of identical twins. V shed 7 bases and J 1 base; nucleotides not matched to a gene: 6. The length of the CDR3 is 14 residues. In TCRdb, the 5' RACE reads were re-called with MiXCR into one record per CDR3 protein. The table has 420,000 or so distinct CDR3 sequences, approximately 17% seen once. This clonotype was counted between two and nine times. Sequencing input: naive T cells sorted from blood. This TCR came from a man aged 45-65 years in good health. The chain is built from TRBV12-3 or TRBV12-4 and TRBJ2-7; 8 bases map to TRBD2. The CDR3 DNA reads as TGTGCCAGCACCCTGAGCGGGAGTTCCTACGAGCAGTACTTC. This gives the protein CASTLSGSSYEQYF.